This is a list of T cell receptor beta chains from one sample in a study of vaccination and CD4 T cells after COVID-19. One entry per CDR3 protein, called by TCRdb with MiXCR from the PCR reads. The sample lists about 16,000 distinct CDR3 sequences; over 45% were seen once. Their target antigens are unknown. The sample was CD4+ T cells from blood, cultured in vitro. These receptors were obtained from a human donor who had recovered from COVID-19. CDR3s include the opening cysteine and the closing phenylalanine or tryptophan. A D gene is named only where the DNA matches it firmly. Clone size is given for some rows only: seen once, a few or many times, or a class if the clone is expanded.

size: -
V: TRBV6-2/TRBV6-3
D: TRBD1
J: TRBJ2-2
CDR3: CASSYRQGGTGELFF
DNA: TGTGCCAGCAGTTATAGACAGGGCGGGACCGGGGAGCTGTTTTTT

size: few
V: TRBV24-1
D: -
J: TRBJ2-5
CDR3: CATSDTRAFPTQYF
DNA: TGTGCCACCAGTGATACCCGGGCCTTCCCGACCCAGTACTTC

size: -
V: TRBV5-6
D: -
J: TRBJ2-3
CDR3: CASSKRGGSTDTQYF
DNA: TGTGCCAGCAGCAAGAGGGGGGGGAGCACAGATACGCAGTATTTT

size: few
V: TRBV19
D: -
J: TRBJ1-1
CDR3: CASSQGGERTEAFF
DNA: TGTGCCAGTAGTCAGGGCGGGGAGAGGACTGAAGCTTTCTTT

size: few
V: TRBV20-1
D: -
J: TRBJ2-3
CDR3: CSARSERPVGDTQYF
DNA: TGCAGTGCTAGATCTGAGCGCCCGGTGGGAGATACGCAGTATTTT

size: -
V: TRBV20-1
D: -
J: TRBJ2-3
CDR3: CSARPPATSTDTQYF
DNA: TGCAGTGCCCGCCCCCCCGCTACTAGCACAGATACGCAGTATTTT

size: -
V: TRBV5-1
D: -
J: TRBJ2-5
CDR3: CASSLGFRGISETQYF
DNA: TGCGCCAGCAGCTTAGGGTTTCGGGGTATATCGGAGACCCAGTACTTC

size: -
V: TRBV19
D: TRBD2
J: TRBJ2-3
CDR3: CASCDLAGATDTQYF
DNA: TGTGCCAGCTGTGACTTAGCGGGAGCCACAGATACGCAGTATTTT

size: -
V: TRBV2
D: -
J: TRBJ1-6
CDR3: CASEREGSSPLHF
DNA: TGTGCCAGCGAACGGGAAGGGAGTTCACCCCTCCACTTT

size: -
V: TRBV19
D: -
J: TRBJ1-5
CDR3: CASTAPRGGYSNQPQHF
DNA: TGTGCCAGTACCGCGCCGCGGGGGGGATATAGCAATCAGCCCCAGCATTTT

size: once
V: TRBV4-3
D: TRBD2
J: TRBJ2-1
CDR3: CASSQEMAGGPNEQFF
DNA: TGCGCCAGCAGCCAAGAAATGGCGGGAGGGCCGAATGAGCAGTTCTTC

size: -
V: TRBV7-2
D: -
J: TRBJ2-5
CDR3: CASSLVEGPRLTQYF
DNA: TGTGCCAGCAGCTTAGTAGAGGGCCCCCGGTTGACCCAGTACTTC

size: -
V: TRBV24-1
D: -
J: TRBJ1-5
CDR3: CATQGNRYNQPQHF
DNA: TGTGCCACCCAGGGTAACAGATACAATCAGCCCCAGCATTTT

size: -
V: TRBV2
D: -
J: TRBJ1-6
CDR3: CASSRTGLSGSPLHF
DNA: TGTGCCAGCAGTCGGACGGGGTTGTCGGGTTCACCCCTCCACTTT

size: -
V: TRBV11-3
D: TRBD2
J: TRBJ2-3
CDR3: CASSLGLFAGGEADTQYF
DNA: TGTGCCAGCAGCTTAGGACTTTTCGCGGGAGGGGAAGCAGATACGCAGTATTTT

size: -
V: TRBV27
D: -
J: TRBJ2-5
CDR3: CASSLLGGGAGGQETQYF
DNA: TGTGCCAGCAGTTTACTCGGGGGCGGGGCAGGGGGACAAGAGACCCAGTACTTC

size: -
V: TRBV3-1
D: -
J: TRBJ2-3
CDR3: CASSQDRTSTDTQYF
DNA: TGTGCCAGCAGCCAAGATCGGACTAGCACAGATACGCAGTATTTT

size: -
V: TRBV27
D: -
J: TRBJ2-7
CDR3: CASSRWRYF
DNA: TGTGCCAGCAGCAGATGGCGGTACTTC

size: -
V: TRBV6-1
D: TRBD1
J: TRBJ1-4
CDR3: CASKQGANEKLFF
DNA: TGTGCCAGTAAGCAGGGGGCTAATGAAAAACTGTTTTTT

size: -
V: TRBV7-3
D: -
J: TRBJ2-1
CDR3: CASSLNGDGGWVF
DNA: TGTGCCAGCAGCTTAAACGGTGACGGAGGGTGGGTCTTC

size: -
V: TRBV6-1
D: -
J: TRBJ2-7
CDR3: CASQGGTSYEQYF
DNA: TGTGCCTCCCAAGGCGGGACATCCTACGAGCAGTACTTC

size: few
V: TRBV6-5
D: -
J: TRBJ1-1
CDR3: CASSYPLTYGNTEAFF
DNA: TGTGCCAGCAGTTACCCCCTGACCTACGGGAACACTGAAGCTTTCTTT

size: -
V: TRBV7-9
D: TRBD1
J: TRBJ1-6
CDR3: CATSRDRGSYSPLHF
DNA: TGTGCCACCAGCCGGGACAGGGGATCCTATTCACCCCTCCACTTT

size: -
V: TRBV29-1
D: -
J: TRBJ1-2
CDR3: CSVEEGYTGNYGYTF
DNA: TGCAGCGTTGAAGAGGGTTATACAGGGAACTATGGCTACACCTTC

size: -
V: TRBV11-3
D: TRBD1
J: TRBJ1-2
CDR3: CASSNNGQANYGYTF
DNA: TGTGCCAGCAGCAATAACGGACAGGCTAACTATGGCTACACCTTC

size: -
V: TRBV7-9
D: -
J: TRBJ1-3
CDR3: CASTYRAAGGNTIYF
DNA: TGTGCCAGCACCTACCGGGCCGCCGGCGGGAACACCATATATTTT

size: few
V: TRBV27
D: -
J: TRBJ1-5
CDR3: CASSLGRGVPNQPQHF
DNA: TGTGCCAGCAGTTTAGGCAGGGGCGTCCCCAATCAGCCCCAGCATTTT

size: few
V: TRBV6-2/TRBV6-3
D: TRBD1
J: TRBJ1-1
CDR3: CASSYQGANTEAFF
DNA: TGTGCCAGCAGTTACCAGGGGGCAAACACTGAAGCTTTCTTT

size: few
V: TRBV2
D: -
J: TRBJ1-5
CDR3: CASSGRSNQPQHF
DNA: TGTGCCAGCAGTGGACGAAGCAATCAGCCCCAGCATTTT

size: -
V: TRBV11-3
D: -
J: TRBJ1-1
CDR3: CASSPLDTEAFF
DNA: TGTGCCAGCAGCCCCCTCGACACTGAAGCTTTCTTT

size: few
V: TRBV15
D: -
J: TRBJ2-1
CDR3: CATSRDPVWGRYNEQFF
DNA: TGTGCCACCAGCAGAGATCCCGTATGGGGGAGATACAATGAGCAGTTCTTC

size: few
V: TRBV7-3
D: -
J: TRBJ2-2
CDR3: CASSLTGTPNTGELFF
DNA: TGTGCCAGCAGCTTGACTGGGACTCCCAACACCGGGGAGCTGTTTTTT

size: -
V: TRBV20-1
D: -
J: TRBJ2-2
CDR3: CSAVPDNTGELFF
DNA: TGCAGTGCCGTGCCGGACAACACCGGGGAGCTGTTTTTT

size: -
V: TRBV6-5
D: -
J: TRBJ2-7
CDR3: CASSYRAVEQYF
DNA: TGTGCCAGCAGTTACCGGGCTGTCGAGCAGTACTTC

size: few
V: TRBV20-1
D: TRBD2
J: TRBJ2-1
CDR3: CSAPGTSGGGYNEQFF
DNA: TGCAGTGCTCCGGGGACTAGCGGAGGGGGCTACAATGAGCAGTTCTTC

size: -
V: TRBV20-1
D: -
J: TRBJ2-3
CDR3: CSAGPTGEDTQYF
DNA: TGCAGTGCGGGACCGACTGGGGAAGATACGCAGTATTTT

size: -
V: TRBV7-9
D: TRBD1
J: TRBJ1-4
CDR3: CASSSQTGGGGEKLFF
DNA: TGTGCCAGCAGCTCCCAAACAGGGGGCGGGGGTGAAAAACTGTTTTTT

size: -
V: TRBV5-4
D: TRBD1
J: TRBJ2-3
CDR3: CASEGAADTQYF
DNA: TGTGCCAGTGAGGGGGCCGCAGATACGCAGTATTTT

size: -
V: TRBV3-1
D: -
J: TRBJ1-1
CDR3: CASSRGGNTEAFF
DNA: TGTGCCAGCAGCCGCGGGGGGAACACTGAAGCTTTCTTT

size: few
V: TRBV24-1
D: -
J: TRBJ1-2
CDR3: CATSTTSRSGYTF
DNA: TGTGCCACCAGTACCACCAGCCGCTCGGGCTACACCTTC